Listed below are T cell receptor beta chains from one sample, sequenced in a study of neurological immune-mediated disorders. One entry per CDR3 protein results from TCRdb running MiXCR on the 5' RACE reads. The table records approximately 45,000 distinct CDR3 sequences, about an eighth of them present only once. The sample consisted of PBMCs. These receptors came from a female donor in good health. The CDR3 runs from the conserved cysteine through the conserved F or W. D genes are given only for firm matches.

TRBV6-5	TRBD1	TRBJ1-2	CASSWQGARGYTF
TRBV7-3	.	TRBJ1-5	CASSLTSGEPQHF
TRBV12-3/TRBV12-4	.	TRBJ1-2	CASSPGSGYTF
TRBV5-1	TRBD2	TRBJ2-1	CASSYRSGGGYNEQFF
TRBV10-2	.	TRBJ1-5	CASSDSQGSSNQPQHF
TRBV6-5	.	TRBJ1-3	CASSYGGISGNTIYF
TRBV6-6	.	TRBJ2-6	CASSYSSGSGANVLTF
TRBV5-1	.	TRBJ2-3	CASSYGTNWNTQYF
TRBV18	.	TRBJ1-2	CASSPPAGPGYGYTF
TRBV10-3	TRBD1	TRBJ2-5	CAIGTGQGARETQYF
TRBV20-1	.	TRBJ2-5	CSAPSGADKEQETQYF
TRBV18	.	TRBJ2-7	CASSPPGDQRSYEQYF
TRBV7-2	.	TRBJ1-5	CASSLGGGRGNQPQHF
TRBV11-2	.	TRBJ2-1	CASSDGGRTGDNEQFF
TRBV5-1	TRBD1	TRBJ2-1	CASSLRRGQGSNDNEQFF
TRBV5-1	.	TRBJ2-1	CASSLAGDYNEQFF
TRBV18	TRBD2	TRBJ2-3	CASSQLAGLPGDTQYF
TRBV5-1	.	TRBJ1-1	CASSLVVSVAGTEAFF
TRBV20-1	.	TRBJ2-7	CSAWGAAPYEQYF
TRBV11-2	TRBD1	TRBJ1-1	CAISLGGQGWNTVAFF
TRBV21-1	.	TRBJ2-5	CASSTDSQETQYF
TRBV12-3/TRBV12-4	TRBD2	TRBJ2-1	CASSPGTSGYRNEQFF
TRBV5-1	.	TRBJ1-5	CASSLDGGSDQPQHF
TRBV7-3	TRBD1	TRBJ1-1	CASSLKGAGSGYTEAFF
TRBV2	TRBD1	TRBJ1-1	CSSSVGTANTEAFF
TRBV28	.	TRBJ2-7	CASSPMAGVNYEQYF
TRBV24-1	TRBD2	TRBJ2-1	CATSDWGLAGGSTGEQFF
TRBV27	TRBD1	TRBJ2-3	CASSFRTGGGTDTQYF
TRBV3-1	.	TRBJ2-1	CASSQEFLFLLRRGAYNEQFF
TRBV5-4	.	TRBJ1-4	CASSFSLATNEKLFF
TRBV18	TRBD2	TRBJ2-2	CASSPFSGTNTGELFF
TRBV4-2	TRBD2	TRBJ2-5	CASSQELAGGIDAETQYF
TRBV5-1	.	TRBJ2-7	CASSLGGSGRVYEQYF
TRBV28	.	TRBJ1-1	CASNTGGVRNTEAFF
TRBV5-1	.	TRBJ2-3	CASSPGTLRVDTQYF
TRBV6-2/TRBV6-3	.	TRBJ1-5	CASSYGYQPQHF
TRBV6-1	TRBD1	TRBJ1-4	CASSENIGGRGREKLFF
TRBV7-3	TRBD1	TRBJ1-2	CASSIRTGGLGYGYTF
TRBV20-1	.	TRBJ2-4	CSAPQIAKNIQYF
TRBV6-6	.	TRBJ1-1	CASSYSYGSAAFF